These 30 T cell receptor beta chains originate from one sample sequenced in a study of T cell changes during pregnancy in multiple sclerosis. Generated by immunoSEQ multiplex PCR, the TCRdb table keeps only in-frame clones and is missing some. In the table there are some 60,000 clones, 80% to 95% of which are singletons. Sequencing was performed on CD4+ T cells from peripheral blood mononuclear cells, taken before pregnancy. These receptors were collected from a female donor with multiple sclerosis, enrolled in a pregnancy study.

This clone was seen just once. The V call is TRBV7-9, the J call TRBJ2-2; TRBD2 agrees at 12 bases. Unmatched junction bases numbered 5, after V lost 5 bases and J lost 4 bases. Per the germline V gene, CDR1 is SEHNR and CDR2 is FQNEAQ (reference sequence). The CDR3 has 16 residues. The CDR3 nucleotides read TGTGCCAGCAGCCACTGGACTAGCGGGATCACCGGGGAGCTGTTTTTT. This gives the protein CASSHWTSGITGELFF.

This clone was found a few times. The rearrangement uses TRBV9 and TRBJ1-1; D is undetermined. Between the trimmed V and J ends, which lost 0 bases and 1 base, there was a span of 10 bases. The germline V gene has CDR1 SGDLS and CDR2 YYNGEE. The CDR3 consists of 15 residues. The CDR3 bases are TGTGCCAGCAGCGTAGTGATGGGAGGGAACACTGAAGCTTTCTTT. The encoded protein is CASSVVMGGNTEAFF.

The CDR3: CASSLSTGQEAYNEQFF. The CDR3 DNA sequence: TGTGCCAGCAGTTTATCCACGGGACAAGAAGCCTACAATGAGCAGTTCTTC. The chain employs TRBV27 and TRBJ2-1, with TRBD1 as a possible D gene (6 bases). The CDR3 is 17 residues long. In germline, CDR1 is MNHEY, CDR2 SMNVEV (reference sequence). With 0 bases removed from V and 2 bases from J, the gap between germline ends came to 14 bases.

The gene calls are TRBV4-2 and TRBJ2-1; 7 bases are shared with TRBD1. The V segment lost 0 bases and the J segment 0 bases; nucleotides outside the gene matches: 20. This CDR3 spans 22 amino acids. Germline V gene lookup returns CDR1 LGHNA and CDR2 YNFKEQ. The CDR3 loop is CASSQDIRGRGYVPSSYNEQFF. The CDR3 DNA reads as TGTGCCAGCAGCCAAGACATCAGGGGCAGGGGGTATGTTCCCAGCTCCTACAATGAGCAGTTCTTC.

The table lists this clone with a count of one. The chain employs TRBV7-9 and TRBJ1-2; 9 nucleotides align to TRBD1. The V gene end was trimmed by 1 base and the J gene end by 1 base; junction bases not matched to a gene: 1. The CDR3 sequence is 15 residues long. Germline CDR1 is SEHNR and CDR2 is FQNEAQ (reference sequence). CDR3 sequence (DNA): TGTGCCAGCAGCTTAGTGACAGGGGGTAACTATGGCTACACCTTC. It encodes CASSLVTGGNYGYTF.

This sequence joins TRBV7-2 and TRBJ2-3, with 7 bases identical to TRBD2. The ends lost 5 bases at V and 9 bases at J; junction bases unmatched: 8. Germline values: CDR1 SGHTA, CDR2 FQGNSA. The CDR3 is 13 amino acids. CDR3 region: CASSDGGGNTQYF. The CDR3 DNA is TGTGCCAGCAGCGACGGGGGAGGGAACACGCAGTATTTT.

The gene calls are TRBV6-1 and TRBJ2-1; TRBD2 might be the D (5 bases). Deletions cut 3 bases from V and 0 bases from J, with 9 bases between. Germline V lookup: CDR1 MNHNS, CDR2 SASEGT. The CDR3 spans 15 residues. As DNA, the CDR3 is TGTGCCAGCAGTGAGAGCGGCGGCTCCTACAATGAGCAGTTCTTC. Amino acids: CASSESGGSYNEQFF.

The chain is built from TRBV29-1 and TRBJ1-2; no definite D call. Germline V gives CDR1 SQVTM, CDR2 ANQGSEA. V was trimmed by 3 bases and J by 7 bases, leaving 6 bases between them. CDR3 length equals 10 residues. The CDR3 region has the DNA TGCAGCGTTGACGAGTCTGGCTACACCTTC. Amino acids: CSVDESGYTF.

The gene calls are TRBV5-6 and TRBJ2-7, with D possibly being TRBD2 (5 bases). The CDR3 runs to 15 residues. Germline V gene data show CDR1 as SGHDT and CDR2 as YYEEEE. V gave up 4 bases and J gave up 8 bases, with 22 bases separating them. The CDR3 nucleotides read TGTGCCAGCAGCCGAGGGCGAAGCGGCCTCTTACAGCAGTACTTC. Encoded protein: CASSRGRSGLLQQYF.

V usage is TRBV7-6 and J usage is TRBJ2-1, with D tentatively TRBD2 (6 bases). The CDR3 length is 15 residues. Germline V gene sequence: CDR1 SGHVS, CDR2 FNYEAQ. V lost 3 bases to trimming and J lost 7 bases, with 16 bases between them. In DNA form, the CDR3 reads TGTGCCAGCAGCTTGTTATGGGGAGGAGGGAATGAGCAGTTCTTC. It translates to CASSLLWGGGNEQFF. The variable domain in full, completed from reference TRBV7-6 and TRBJ2-1, reads GAGVSQSPRYKVTKRGQDVALRCDPISGHVSLYWYRQALGQGPEFLTYFNYEAQQDKSGLPNDRFSAERPEGSISTLTIQRTEQRDSAMYRCASSLLWGGGNEQFFGPGTRLTVL.

In this sample, this clone turned up once. The genes are TRBV7-9 and TRBJ2-3, with D maybe TRBD2 (5 bases). V was clipped by 6 bases and J by 4 bases, with 11 bases between them. The CDR3 has 13 amino acids. Germline-derived CDR1 and CDR2 are SEHNR and FQNEAQ (reference sequence). DNA for the CDR3: TGTGCCAGCAGTCTAGCTGGGGCAGATACGCAGTATTTT. It translates to CASSLAGADTQYF.

The J gene is TRBJ1-2, the V gene TRBV6-5, with TRBD1 as a possible D gene (6 bases). This CDR3 has 16 amino acids. V lost 0 bases, J lost 1 base, and 12 bases lay in between. Germline lookup yields CDR1 MNHEY and CDR2 SVGAGI. The CDR3 DNA sequence: TGTGCCAGCAGTTACTCCGCTCAGGGGAATAACTATGGCTACACCTTC. Translation: CASSYSAQGNNYGYTF.

The V call is TRBV6-5, the J call TRBJ1-2; the D gene is possibly TRBD1 (5 bases). V shed 7 bases and J shed 6 bases, with 15 bases lying between them. Germline values: CDR1 MNHEY, CDR2 SVGAGI. CDR3 length equals 13 residues. CDR3 amino acids: CASTQTQGNGYTF. CDR3 in DNA: TGTGCCAGCACCCAAACCCAGGGAAATGGCTACACCTTC.

This clone showed up just once. V gene TRBV5-1 combines with J gene TRBJ2-5; the D gene is possibly TRBD1 (5 bases). The CDR3 is made up of 14 amino acids. Germline CDR1 SGHRS, CDR2 YFSETQ. Trimming removed 0 bases from V and 0 bases from J, with 6 bases in between. CDR3 DNA: TGCGCCAGCAGCTTGGGACAGCACCAAGAGACCCAGTACTTC. This translates into CASSLGQHQETQYF. Based on the CDR3 plus reference TRBV5-1 and TRBJ2-5, the full variable domain is KAGVTQTPRYLIKTRGQQVTLSCSPISGHRSVSWYQQTPGQGLQFLFEYFSETQRNKGNFPGRFSGRQFSNSRSEMNVSTLELGDSALYLCASSLGQHQETQYFGPGTRLLVL.

This rearrangement joins TRBV28 to TRBJ2-7, with a weak D call TRBD1 (5 bases). Germline assignment: CDR1 MDHEN and CDR2 SYDVKM. V lost 3 bases to trimming and J lost 2 bases, with 17 bases between them. The CDR3 extends over 16 amino acids. CDR3 in amino acids: CASSFLGQGNPYEQYF. CDR3 nucleotides: TGTGCCAGCAGTTTCCTAGGGCAGGGTAACCCCTACGAGCAGTACTTC.

The J gene is TRBJ2-1, the V gene TRBV4-2; D is undetermined. V gave up 1 base and J gave up 0 bases, with 10 bases separating them. The CDR3 consists of 16 residues. CDR1 and CDR2 from the germline V gene are LGHNA and YNFKEQ. CDR3 residues: CASSQVEQNSYNEQFF. The CDR3 region has the DNA TGTGCCAGCAGCCAAGTCGAACAGAACTCCTACAATGAGCAGTTCTTC.

The rearrangement uses TRBV6-6 and TRBJ2-1; possible D gene TRBD2, 6 bases. Germline CDR1 reads MNHNY; CDR2 reads SVGAGI (reference sequence). The CDR3 consists of 16 residues. Trimming took 2 bases from V and 5 from J, leaving 16 bases between them. The CDR3 sequence: CASSYPSGLGNNEQFF. DNA of the CDR3: TGTGCCAGCAGTTACCCTTCGGGACTGGGCAACAATGAGCAGTTCTTC.

This rearrangement joins TRBV29-1 to TRBJ2-1; 7 bases are shared with TRBD1. The CDR3 is made up of 14 amino acids. Germline CDR1 and CDR2: SQVTM and ANQGSEA. Trimming removed 6 bases from V and 5 bases from J; junction bases left unmatched: 10. The CDR3 sequence: CSVMRGPRDNEQFF. The CDR3 coding sequence is TGCAGCGTGATGAGGGGGCCGAGGGACAATGAGCAGTTCTTC.

The chain joins TRBV19 to TRBJ1-1; D is perhaps TRBD1 (6 bases). V was cut by 3 bases and J by 1 base, with 9 bases left in between. Germline V gene data show CDR1 as LNHDA and CDR2 as SQIVND (reference sequence). The CDR3 covers 14 residues. The CDR3 sequence: CASSIHRANTEAFF. The CDR3 coding sequence is TGTGCCAGTAGTATTCACAGGGCGAACACTGAAGCTTTCTTT.

The chain uses TRBV7-9 and TRBJ2-1; 9 nucleotides match TRBD2. Germline-derived CDR1 and CDR2 are SEHNR and FQNEAQ (reference sequence). This CDR3 has 19 amino acids. Trimming cost V 5 bases and J 0 bases; bases outside gene matches: 14. The CDR3 region is CASSRSGLAGTSSYNEQFF. The CDR3 bases are TGTGCCAGCAGCCGTTCGGGCCTAGCGGGGACAAGCTCCTACAATGAGCAGTTCTTC.

The CDR3 sequence is CASRDTGRSGYGYTF. The CDR3 coding sequence is TGTGCCAGCAGGGATACCGGGAGGTCGGGCTATGGCTACACCTTC. The chain recombines TRBV28 with TRBJ1-2; D not certain. Trimming removed 6 bases at V and 4 bases at J, with 18 bases between. Germline V gene lookup returns CDR1 MDHEN and CDR2 SYDVKM. This CDR3 has 15 amino acids.

This chain connects TRBV7-2 to TRBJ2-2, with 8 bases matching TRBD2. V was pared by 0 bases and J by 5 bases, with 2 bases of the junction left unmatched. Per germline, CDR1 SGHTA and CDR2 FQGNSA. This CDR3 contains 15 residues. Here the CDR3 DNA reads TGTGCCAGCAGCTTAGCGGCGGGGGGAACCGGGGAGCTGTTTTTT. Its translation is CASSLAAGGTGELFF.

This rearrangement joins TRBV4-3 to TRBJ1-2; TRBD1 matches at 9 bases. V trimming: 4 bases; J trimming: 5 bases; junction bases outside the gene matches: 8. CDR1 is LGHNA and CDR2 is YSLEER in the germline V gene. This CDR3 spans 15 amino acids. CDR3 loop: CASSPAGTGIYGYTF. CDR3 nucleotides: TGCGCCAGCAGCCCAGCCGGGACAGGGATTTATGGCTACACCTTC.

The chain recombines TRBV14 with TRBJ1-1, with a possible D match to TRBD1 (6 bases). Germline V CDR1 and CDR2: SGHDN, FVKESK. The CDR3 spans 17 residues. Trimming cost V 3 bases and J 5 bases, with 22 bases left between them. In DNA form, the CDR3 reads TGTGCCAGCAGCCATAATATCGGGCGGGGGCGGGTGACTGAAGCTTTCTTT. As protein: CASSHNIGRGRVTEAFF.

This sequence joins TRBV5-6 and TRBJ1-2, with D possibly matching TRBD1 (5 bases). Germline values: CDR1 SGHDT, CDR2 YYEEEE. CDR3 length equals 14 residues. V lost 3 bases and J 5 bases, leaving 14 bases between the germline ends. The CDR3 reads CASSSTAGIYGYTF. The CDR3 region has the DNA TGTGCCAGCAGCTCGACCGCAGGGATATATGGCTACACCTTC.

As DNA, the CDR3 is TGTGCCAGCAGCGTAGCAGGGACCGGGGAGCTGTTTTTT. Translating gives CASSVAGTGELFF. This chain joins TRBV9 and TRBJ2-2, with a tentative D call TRBD1 (5 bases). The V and J ends lost 0 bases and 5 bases respectively, with 5 bases between them. This CDR3 region has 13 residues. Germline V lookup: CDR1 SGDLS, CDR2 YYNGEE.

This chain uses TRBV4-1 with TRBJ2-5; the match to TRBD2 covers 9 bases. Germline V gene data show CDR1 as MGHRA and CDR2 as YSYEKL. The CDR3 extends over 15 amino acids. J gave up 11 bases and V 1 base, and 11 bases lay outside the gene matches. In DNA form, the CDR3 reads TGCGCCAGCAGCCAAGTTAACCTAGCGGGGAGAGAGCAGTACTTC. Translation gives CASSQVNLAGREQYF.

The chain couples TRBV15 to TRBJ2-2, with 10 bases that match TRBD1. With 5 bases clipped from V and 7 bases from J, the junction kept 7 bases outside the gene matches. Germline assignment: CDR1 LNHNV and CDR2 YYDKDF (reference sequence). There are 15 residues in the CDR3. In DNA, the CDR3 is TGTGCCACCAGCCCCGGGACAGGGGTCCTCGGGGAGCTGTTTTTT. Amino acid sequence: CATSPGTGVLGELFF.

The rearrangement uses TRBV5-6 and TRBJ2-7; 8 bases align to TRBD1. CDR1 and CDR2 from the germline V gene are SGHDT and YYEEEE. J gave up 1 base and V 0 bases, and 6 bases lay outside the gene matches. CDR3 size: 16 residues. The CDR3 DNA follows: TGTGCCAGCAGCTTGGGTCAGGGGGCGGTGTCCTACGAGCAGTACTTC. This sequence encodes CASSLGQGAVSYEQYF.

V and J are TRBV7-9 and TRBJ1-3; D might be TRBD1 (5 bases). V was pared by 1 base and J by 8 bases, with 6 bases between. CDR1 SEHNR and CDR2 FQNEAQ come from the germline V gene (reference sequence). There are 12 residues in the CDR3. CDR3 DNA sequence: TGTGCCAGCAGCTTAGTAGGGGACACCATATATTTT. It is translated as CASSLVGDTIYF.